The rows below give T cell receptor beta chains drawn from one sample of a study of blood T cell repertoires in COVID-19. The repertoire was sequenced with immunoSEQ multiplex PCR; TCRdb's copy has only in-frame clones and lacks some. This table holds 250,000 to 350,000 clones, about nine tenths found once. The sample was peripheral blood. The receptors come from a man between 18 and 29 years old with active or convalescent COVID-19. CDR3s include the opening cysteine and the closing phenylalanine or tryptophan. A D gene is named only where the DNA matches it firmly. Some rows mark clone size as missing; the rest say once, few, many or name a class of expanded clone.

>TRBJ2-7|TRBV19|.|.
CASKRSGGNYEQYF
TGTGCCAGTAAAAGGAGTGGAGGGAACTACGAGCAGTACTTC
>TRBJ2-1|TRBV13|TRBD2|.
CASSFRLAGVDEQFF
TGTGCCAGCAGCTTCCGACTAGCGGGGGTCGATGAGCAGTTCTTC
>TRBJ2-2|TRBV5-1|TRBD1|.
CASSLQGGSTGELFF
TGCGCCAGCAGCTTGCAAGGGGGCAGCACCGGGGAGCTGTTTTTT
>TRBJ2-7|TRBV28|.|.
CASRTGNIHYEQYF
TGTGCCAGCAGAACAGGGAATATACACTACGAGCAGTACTTC
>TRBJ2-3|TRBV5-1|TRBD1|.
CASSQGVSTDTQYF
TGCGCCAGCAGCCAGGGGGTCTCCACAGATACGCAGTATTTT
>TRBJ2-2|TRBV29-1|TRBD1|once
CSVAQGAIGELFF
TGCAGCGTTGCTCAGGGGGCGATCGGGGAGCTGTTTTTT
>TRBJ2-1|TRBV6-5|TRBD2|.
CASSYSGLAGTNEQFF
TGTGCCAGCAGTTACTCGGGACTAGCGGGGACCAATGAGCAGTTCTTC
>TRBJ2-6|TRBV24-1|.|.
CATSGSSGANVLTF
TGTGCCACCAGTGGTAGCTCTGGGGCCAACGTCCTGACTTTC
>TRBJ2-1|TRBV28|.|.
CASSYWQGRRWGQFF
TGTGCCAGCAGTTACTGGCAGGGGCGTCGATGGGGGCAGTTCTTC
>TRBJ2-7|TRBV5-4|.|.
CASSWWGDEQYF
TGTGCCAGCAGTTGGTGGGGCGACGAGCAGTACTTC
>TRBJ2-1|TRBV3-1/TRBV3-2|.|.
CASSQGAGISYNEQFF
TGTGCCAGCAGCCAAGGGGCGGGAATCTCCTACAATGAGCAGTTCTTC
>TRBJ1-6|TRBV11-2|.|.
CASSPGQPNSPLHF
TGTGCCAGCAGCCCCGGACAGCCTAATTCACCCCTCCACTTT
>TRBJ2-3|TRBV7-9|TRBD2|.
CASSLRGAGETQYF
TGTGCCAGCAGCTTAAGGGGAGCGGGGGAGACGCAGTATTTT
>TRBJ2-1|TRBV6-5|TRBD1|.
CASNGQGSYNEQFF
TGTGCCAGCAATGGACAGGGCTCCTACAATGAGCAGTTCTTC
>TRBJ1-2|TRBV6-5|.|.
CASSFQGRGYTF
TGTGCCAGCAGTTTTCAGGGTCGTGGCTACACCTTC
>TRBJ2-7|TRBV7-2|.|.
CASSPPVRDNSYEQYF
TGTGCCAGCAGCCCACCGGTCAGGGACAATTCTTACGAGCAGTACTTC
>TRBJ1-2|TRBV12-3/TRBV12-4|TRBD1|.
CASSPTGTYGYTF
TGTGCCAGCAGTCCGACAGGGACCTATGGCTACACCTTC
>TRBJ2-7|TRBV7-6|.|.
CASSPLAAGAYEQYF
TGTGCCAGCAGTCCCCTAGCTGCAGGCGCCTACGAGCAGTACTTC
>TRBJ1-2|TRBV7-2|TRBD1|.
CASSLGLGQAYGYTF
TGTGCCAGCAGCTTAGGGCTGGGACAGGCCTATGGCTACACCTTC
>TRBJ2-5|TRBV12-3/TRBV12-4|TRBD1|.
CASNTGEETQYF
TGTGCCAGCAATACAGGGGAAGAGACCCAGTACTTC
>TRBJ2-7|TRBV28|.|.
CASSLADYEQYF
TGTGCCAGCAGTTTAGCAGACTACGAGCAGTACTTC
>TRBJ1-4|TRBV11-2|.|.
CASSFGRTNEKLFF
TGTGCCAGCAGCTTCGGGCGGACAAATGAAAAACTGTTTTTT
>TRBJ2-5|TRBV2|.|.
CASNRAPASDPRVTQYF
TGTGCCAGCAACCGGGCCCCGGCTAGCGACCCAAGAGTCACCCAGTACTTC
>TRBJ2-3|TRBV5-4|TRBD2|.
CASSLGSGRTDTQYF
TGTGCCAGCAGCTTGGGCAGCGGGAGGACAGATACGCAGTATTTT
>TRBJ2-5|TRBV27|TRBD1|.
CASSPLGQQQETQYF
TGTGCCAGCAGTCCCTTGGGACAGCAACAAGAGACCCAGTACTTC
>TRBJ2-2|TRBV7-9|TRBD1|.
CASPGDRLNTGELFF
TGTGCCAGCCCCGGGGACAGGCTGAACACCGGGGAGCTGTTTTTT
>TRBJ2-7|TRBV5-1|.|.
CASSYRDNYEQYF
TGCGCCAGCAGCTACCGGGACAACTACGAGCAGTACTTC
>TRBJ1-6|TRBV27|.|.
CASKGGLSNSPLHF
TGTGCCAGCAAGGGGGGGTTGAGTAATTCACCCCTCCACTTT
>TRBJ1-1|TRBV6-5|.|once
CASSYWTNTEAFF
TGTGCCAGCAGTTACTGGACAAACACTGAAGCTTTCTTT
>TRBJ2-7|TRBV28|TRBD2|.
CASSLIPAGVKNEQYF
TGTGCCAGCAGTTTAATCCCAGCGGGAGTGAAGAACGAGCAGTACTTC
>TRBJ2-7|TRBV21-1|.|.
CASSFRGGTSGTSYEQYF
TGTGCCAGCAGCTTCCGAGGCGGGACTAGCGGGACGAGCTACGAGCAGTACTTC
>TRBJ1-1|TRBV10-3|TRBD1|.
CATGQGGTEAFF
TGTGCCACCGGACAGGGAGGCACTGAAGCTTTCTTT
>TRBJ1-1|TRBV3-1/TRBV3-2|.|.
CASSRLDSNTEAFF
TGTGCCAGCAGCCGACTGGACAGTAACACTGAAGCTTTCTTT
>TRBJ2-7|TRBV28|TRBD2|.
CASRPLAAYYEQYF
TGTGCCAGCAGACCTCTAGCGGCCTACTACGAGCAGTACTTC
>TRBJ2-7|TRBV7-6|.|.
CASSLARTDWGYASYEQYF
TGTGCCAGCAGCTTAGCAAGGACAGACTGGGGATATGCATCCTACGAGCAGTACTTC
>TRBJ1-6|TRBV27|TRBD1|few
CASSPFRGLNSPLHF
TGTGCCAGCAGCCCTTTTAGGGGGCTTAATTCACCCCTCCACTTT